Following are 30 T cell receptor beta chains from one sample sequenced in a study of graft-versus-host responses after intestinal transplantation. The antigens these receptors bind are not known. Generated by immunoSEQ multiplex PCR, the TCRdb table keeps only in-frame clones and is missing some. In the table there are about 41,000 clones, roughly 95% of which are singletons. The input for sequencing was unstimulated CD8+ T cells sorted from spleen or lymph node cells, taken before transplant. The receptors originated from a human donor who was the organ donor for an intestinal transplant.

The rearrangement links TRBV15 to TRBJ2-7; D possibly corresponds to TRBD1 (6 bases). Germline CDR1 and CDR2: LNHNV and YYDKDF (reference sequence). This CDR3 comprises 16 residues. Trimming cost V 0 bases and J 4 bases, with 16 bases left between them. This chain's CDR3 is CATSRDLPQGGYEQYF. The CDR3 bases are TGTGCCACCAGCAGAGATCTCCCACAGGGTGGGTACGAGCAGTACTTC.

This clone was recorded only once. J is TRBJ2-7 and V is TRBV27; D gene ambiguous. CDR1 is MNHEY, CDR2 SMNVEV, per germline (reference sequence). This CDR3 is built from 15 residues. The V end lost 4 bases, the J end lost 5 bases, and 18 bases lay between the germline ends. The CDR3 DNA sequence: TGTGCCAGCAGTTCCACCTTGAGGAAACCCCACGAGCAGTACTTC. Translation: CASSSTLRKPHEQYF.

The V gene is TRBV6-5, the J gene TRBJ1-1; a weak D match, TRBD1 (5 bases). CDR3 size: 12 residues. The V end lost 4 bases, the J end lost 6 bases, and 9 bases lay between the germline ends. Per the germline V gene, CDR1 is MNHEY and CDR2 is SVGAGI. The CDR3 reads CASSWGGAEAFF. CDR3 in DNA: TGTGCCAGCAGTTGGGGAGGGGCTGAAGCTTTCTTT.

CDR3: CASSPTTAFEQYF. The CDR3 region has the DNA TGTGCCAGCAGCCCGACGACAGCGTTCGAGCAGTACTTC. The genes are TRBV11-2 and TRBJ2-7, with D tentatively TRBD1 (5 bases). Germline loops: CDR1 SGHAT, CDR2 FQNNGV. Trimming stripped 5 bases from V and 6 bases from J, with 14 bases between. There are 13 residues in the CDR3.

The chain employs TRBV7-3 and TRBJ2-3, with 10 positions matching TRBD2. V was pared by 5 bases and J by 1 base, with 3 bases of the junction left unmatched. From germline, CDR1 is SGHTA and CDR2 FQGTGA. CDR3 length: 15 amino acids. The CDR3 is CASSLGTSGTDTQYF. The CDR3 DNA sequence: TGTGCCAGCAGCCTCGGGACTAGCGGCACAGATACGCAGTATTTT.

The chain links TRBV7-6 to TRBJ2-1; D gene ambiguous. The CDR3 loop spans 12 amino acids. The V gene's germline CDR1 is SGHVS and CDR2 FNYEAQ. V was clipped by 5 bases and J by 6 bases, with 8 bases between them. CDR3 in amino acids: CASSPISNEQFF. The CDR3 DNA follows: TGTGCCAGCAGCCCCATTTCCAATGAGCAGTTCTTC.

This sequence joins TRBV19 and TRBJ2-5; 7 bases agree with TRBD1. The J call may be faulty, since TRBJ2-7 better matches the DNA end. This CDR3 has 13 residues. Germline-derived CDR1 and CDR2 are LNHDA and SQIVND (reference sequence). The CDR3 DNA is TGTGCCACCAGGGGGAGAAGCTCCTACGAGCAGTACTTC. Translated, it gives CATRGRSSYEQYF.

CDR3 DNA sequence: TGTGCCAGCAGGGAGGGTGGCTATGGCTACACCTTC. Translation gives CASREGGYGYTF. The V gene is TRBV2, the J gene TRBJ1-2; D is unresolved. The CDR3 runs to 12 residues. V was trimmed by 6 bases and J by 4 bases, leaving 9 bases between them. The germline CDR1 and CDR2 sequences are SNHLY and FYNNEI.

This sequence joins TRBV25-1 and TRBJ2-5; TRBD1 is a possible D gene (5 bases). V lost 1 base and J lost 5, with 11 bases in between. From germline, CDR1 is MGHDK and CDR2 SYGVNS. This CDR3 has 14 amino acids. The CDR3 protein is CASSELGPGETQYF. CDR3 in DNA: TGTGCCAGCAGTGAATTGGGCCCAGGGGAGACCCAGTACTTC.

The CDR3 here is CASRGELAGTDTQYF. The CDR3 nucleotides are TGCGCCAGCAGGGGGGAACTAGCTGGCACAGATACGCAGTATTTT. This sequence joins TRBV4-3 and TRBJ2-3; possible D gene TRBD2, 6 bases. This CDR3 contains 15 residues. Trimming pared 6 bases from V and 1 base from J, leaving 14 bases between. Germline CDR1 LGHNA, CDR2 YSLEER.

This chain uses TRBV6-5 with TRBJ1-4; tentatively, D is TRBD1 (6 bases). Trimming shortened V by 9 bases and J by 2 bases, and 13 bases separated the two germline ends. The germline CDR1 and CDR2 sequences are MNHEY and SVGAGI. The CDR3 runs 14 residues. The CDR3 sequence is CARPPGVTNEKLFF. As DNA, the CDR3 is TGTGCCAGACCTCCAGGGGTGACTAATGAAAAACTGTTTTTT.

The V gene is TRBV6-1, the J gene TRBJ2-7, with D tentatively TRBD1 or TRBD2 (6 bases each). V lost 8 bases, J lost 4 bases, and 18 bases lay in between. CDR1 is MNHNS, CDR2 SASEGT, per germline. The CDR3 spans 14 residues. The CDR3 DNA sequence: TGTGCCAGCGACGATTGGGCGGGGACATACGAGCAGTACTTC. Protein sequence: CASDDWAGTYEQYF.

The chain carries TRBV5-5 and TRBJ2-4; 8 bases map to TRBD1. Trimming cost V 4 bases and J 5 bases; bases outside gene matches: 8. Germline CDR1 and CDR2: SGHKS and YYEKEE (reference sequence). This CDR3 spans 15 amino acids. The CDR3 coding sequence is TGTGCCAGCAGCATGGACAGGGCTGTTCAAAACATTCAGTACTTC. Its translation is CASSMDRAVQNIQYF.

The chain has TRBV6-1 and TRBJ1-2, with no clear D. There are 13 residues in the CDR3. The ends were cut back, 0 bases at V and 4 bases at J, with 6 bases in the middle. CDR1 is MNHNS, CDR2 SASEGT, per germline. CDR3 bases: TGTGCCAGCAGTGAAGCCTCCTTCTATGGCTACACCTTC. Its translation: CASSEASFYGYTF.

CDR3 protein: CASSSFMTGGSYGYTF. The CDR3, as DNA: TGTGCCAGCAGTTCCTTTATGACAGGGGGCTCCTATGGCTACACCTTC. The chain recombines TRBV27 with TRBJ1-2; 10 bases are shared with TRBD1. This CDR3 has 16 amino acids. J lost 4 bases, V lost 4 bases, and 9 bases had no gene match. CDR1 MNHEY and CDR2 SMNVEV come from the germline V gene (reference sequence).

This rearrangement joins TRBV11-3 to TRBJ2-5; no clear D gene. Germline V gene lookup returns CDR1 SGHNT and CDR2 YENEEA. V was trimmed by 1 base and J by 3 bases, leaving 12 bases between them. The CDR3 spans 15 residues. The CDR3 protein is CASSLGAEYKETQYF. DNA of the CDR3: TGTGCCAGCAGCTTAGGGGCGGAGTACAAAGAGACCCAGTACTTC.

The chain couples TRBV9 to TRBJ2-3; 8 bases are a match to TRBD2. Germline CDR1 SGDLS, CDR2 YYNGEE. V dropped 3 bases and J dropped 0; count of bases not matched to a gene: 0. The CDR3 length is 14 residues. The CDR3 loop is CASSASGSTDTQYF. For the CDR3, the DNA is TGTGCCAGCAGCGCTAGCGGGAGCACAGATACGCAGTATTTT.

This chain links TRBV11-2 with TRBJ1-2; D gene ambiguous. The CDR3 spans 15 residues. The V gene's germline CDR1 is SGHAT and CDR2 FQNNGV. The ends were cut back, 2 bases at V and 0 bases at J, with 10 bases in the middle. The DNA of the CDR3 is TGTGCCAGCAGCTTAACAATATCCTCTAACTATGGCTACACCTTC. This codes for CASSLTISSNYGYTF.

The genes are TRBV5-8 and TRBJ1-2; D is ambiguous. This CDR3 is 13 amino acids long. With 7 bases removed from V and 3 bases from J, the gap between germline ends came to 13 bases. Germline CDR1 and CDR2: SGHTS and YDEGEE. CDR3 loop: CASASNLHYGYTF. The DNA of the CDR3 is TGTGCCAGCGCGTCAAACCTTCACTATGGCTACACCTTC. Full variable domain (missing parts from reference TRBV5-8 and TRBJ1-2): EAGVTQSPTHLIKTRGQQATLRCSPISGHTSVYWYQQALGLGLQFLLWYDEGEERNRGNFPPRFSGRQFPNYSSELNVNALELEDSALYLCASASNLHYGYTFGSGTRLTVV.

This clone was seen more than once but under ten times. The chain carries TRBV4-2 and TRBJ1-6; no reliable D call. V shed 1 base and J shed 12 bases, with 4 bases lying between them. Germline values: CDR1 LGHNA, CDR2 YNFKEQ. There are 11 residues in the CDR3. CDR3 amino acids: CASSQGLPLHF. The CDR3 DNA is TGTGCCAGCAGCCAAGGGTTACCCCTCCACTTT.

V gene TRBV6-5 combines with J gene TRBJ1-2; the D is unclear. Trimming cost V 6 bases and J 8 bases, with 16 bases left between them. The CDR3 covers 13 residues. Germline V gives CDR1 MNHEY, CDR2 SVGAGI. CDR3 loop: CASSDDGEEGYTF. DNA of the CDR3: TGTGCCAGCAGCGACGATGGGGAGGAGGGCTACACCTTC.

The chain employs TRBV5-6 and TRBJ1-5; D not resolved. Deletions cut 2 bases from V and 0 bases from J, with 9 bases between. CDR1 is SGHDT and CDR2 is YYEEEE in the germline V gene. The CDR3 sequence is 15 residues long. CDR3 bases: TGTGCCAGCAGCTTAGGCCGGTTTAGCAATCAGCCCCAGCATTTT. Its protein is CASSLGRFSNQPQHF. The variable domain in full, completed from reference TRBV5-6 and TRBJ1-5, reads DAGVTQSPTHLIKTRGQQVTLRCSPKSGHDTVSWYQQALGQGPQFIFQYYEEEERQRGNFPDRFSGHQFPNYSSELNVNALLLGDSALYLCASSLGRFSNQPQHFGDGTRLSIL.

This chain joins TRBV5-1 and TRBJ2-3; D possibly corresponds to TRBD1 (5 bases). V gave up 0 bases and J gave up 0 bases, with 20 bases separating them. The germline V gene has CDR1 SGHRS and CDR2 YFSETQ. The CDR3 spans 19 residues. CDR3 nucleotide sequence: TGCGCCAGCAGCTTGGGCAAAACATGGGGCACAATTAGCACAGATACGCAGTATTTT. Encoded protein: CASSLGKTWGTISTDTQYF.

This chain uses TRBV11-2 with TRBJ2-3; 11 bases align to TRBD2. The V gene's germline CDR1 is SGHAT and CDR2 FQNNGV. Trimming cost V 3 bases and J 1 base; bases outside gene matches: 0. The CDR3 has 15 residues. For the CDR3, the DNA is TGTGCCAGCAGCTTTAGCGGGGGGGGCACAGATACGCAGTATTTT. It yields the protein CASSFSGGGTDTQYF.

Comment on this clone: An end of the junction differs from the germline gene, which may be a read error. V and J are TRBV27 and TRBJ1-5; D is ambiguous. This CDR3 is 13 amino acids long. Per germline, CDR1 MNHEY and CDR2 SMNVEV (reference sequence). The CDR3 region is CASGQYSNQPRHF. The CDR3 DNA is TGTGCCAGCGGGCAGTATAGCAATCAGCCCCGGCATTTT.

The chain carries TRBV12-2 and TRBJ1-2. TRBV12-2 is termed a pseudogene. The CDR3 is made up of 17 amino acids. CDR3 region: CASRVLLAPRKTYGYTF. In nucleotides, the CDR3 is TGTGCAAGTCGCGTTCTGTTGGCTCCACGAAAGACCTATGGCTACACCTTC.

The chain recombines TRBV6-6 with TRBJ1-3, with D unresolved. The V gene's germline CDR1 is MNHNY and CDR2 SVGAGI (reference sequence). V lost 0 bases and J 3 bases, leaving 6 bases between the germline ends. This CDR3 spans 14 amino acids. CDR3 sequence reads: CASSYSLDGNTIYF. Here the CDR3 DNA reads TGTGCCAGCAGTTACTCGTTAGATGGAAACACCATATATTTT.

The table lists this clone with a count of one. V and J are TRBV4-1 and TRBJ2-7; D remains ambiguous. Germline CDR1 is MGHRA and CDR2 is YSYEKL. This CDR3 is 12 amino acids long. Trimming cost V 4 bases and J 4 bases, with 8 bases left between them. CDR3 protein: CASSLDGYEQYF. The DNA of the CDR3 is TGCGCCAGCAGCCTTGATGGTTACGAGCAGTACTTC.

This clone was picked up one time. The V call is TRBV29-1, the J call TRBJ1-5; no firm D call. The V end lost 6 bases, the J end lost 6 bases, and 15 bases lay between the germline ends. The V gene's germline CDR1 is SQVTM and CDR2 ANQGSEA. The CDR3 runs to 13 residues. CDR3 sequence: CSVGSGVGQPQHF. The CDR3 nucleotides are TGCAGCGTGGGTAGTGGGGTGGGTCAGCCCCAGCATTTT.

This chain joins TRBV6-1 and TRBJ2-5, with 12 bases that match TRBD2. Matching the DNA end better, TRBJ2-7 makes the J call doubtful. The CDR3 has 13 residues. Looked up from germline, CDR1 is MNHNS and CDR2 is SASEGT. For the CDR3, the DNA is TGTGCCAGCCTAGCGGGGGGGCTCTACGAGCAGTACTTC. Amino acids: CASLAGGLYEQYF.